Listed below are T cell receptor beta chains from one sample, sequenced in a study of blood T cell repertoires in COVID-19. TCRdb's copy holds only in-frame clones and misses some; the assay was immunoSEQ multiplex PCR. The sample includes roughly 97,000 clones, approximately 80% of them seen just once. Sequenced: peripheral blood. The receptors were gathered from a man in his 70s with acute or convalescent COVID-19. CDR3s include the opening cysteine and the closing phenylalanine or tryptophan.

cdr3_length | v_call | cdr3_aa
16 | TRBV2 | CASSEALAASTDTQYF
14 | TRBV5-1 | CASSLQPRNNEQFF
15 | TRBV6-5 | CASTEMTGGFQPQHF
12 | TRBV7-9 | CASSLEQSVLTF
16 | TRBV12-5 | CASGLKSWTGIYGYTF
14 | TRBV27 | CASSLLAGSYEQYF
15 | TRBV10-3 | CAISESGQGWTEAFF
12 | TRBV6-5 | CASSYRGGELFF
17 | TRBV5-1 | CASSLTVPSGSFYEQYF
16 | TRBV19 | CASSMGQGSFDYGYTF
11 | TRBV28 | CASSLGGEAFF
14 | TRBV4-1 | CASSQAGGIYEQYF
15 | TRBV5-8 | CASSATQLPNEKLFF
18 | TRBV5-1 | CASSLAPYRQDSNYGYTF
14 | TRBV24-1 | CATSDPTDRDEQFF
15 | TRBV5-4 | CASSLGVGADSPLHF
16 | TRBV6-1 | CASSQDWRSVGTEAFF
16 | TRBV28 | CASRTPLAGGTDTQYF
15 | TRBV19 | CASSITDRGSTEAFF
14 | TRBV27 | CASSFGQGMTEAFF
17 | TRBV5-1 | CASSWRAGTTTYNEQFF
13 | TRBV4-1 | CASGQIQTDTQYF
15 | TRBV6-1 | CASSERGQGYHEQFF
18 | TRBV27 | CASSFRGALPSGANVLTF
15 | TRBV5-1 | CASSLAGQGGQPQHF
13 | TRBV7-3 | CASSLSAAGELFF
14 | TRBV5-1 | CASSLEQYNSPLHF
14 | TRBV10-1 | CASSEGLAGGELFF
12 | TRBV29-1 | CSDSGVHYGYTF
13 | TRBV29-1 | CSVVWAITWWQFF
13 | TRBV7-3 | CASSLKGVTEAFF
14 | TRBV6-2/TRBV6-3 | CASSRGNPNTEAFF
15 | TRBV18 | CASSPPASGVNTQYF
13 | TRBV10-1 | CASSWTAGNTIYF
14 | TRBV5-1 | CASSFVQGAGGYTF
13 | TRBV19 | CASSPGTNYGYTF
13 | TRBV5-5 | CASSSQGRETQYF
14 | TRBV5-4 | CASTGTSGRREQFF
14 | TRBV19 | CASSRGQLNTEAFF
13 | TRBV11-3 | CASSFQGADTQYF
14 | TRBV6-5 | CASRQEGSGNTIYF
12 | TRBV6-1 | CASSEVTGGYTF
13 | TRBV6-5 | CASSYSWQGEVYF
14 | TRBV27 | CASSSLDSNQPQHF
17 | TRBV7-8 | CASSPSPTGAGTYGYTF
14 | TRBV6-5 | CASSRTGSPDTQYF
15 | TRBV6-5 | CASSYSTGEGNTIYF
17 | TRBV5-4 | CASSVRDRGIVDTEAFF
14 | TRBV24-1 | CATRSGQGYNEQFF
14 | TRBV19 | CASSMNQGVSPLHF
13 | TRBV24-1 | CATSDPDGHPQHF
12 | TRBV2 | CASSDRGEKLFF
15 | TRBV5-1 | CASARQRERGETQYF
12 | TRBV5-1 | CASGDLSDTQYF
12 | TRBV6-6 | CASGAGSYEQYF